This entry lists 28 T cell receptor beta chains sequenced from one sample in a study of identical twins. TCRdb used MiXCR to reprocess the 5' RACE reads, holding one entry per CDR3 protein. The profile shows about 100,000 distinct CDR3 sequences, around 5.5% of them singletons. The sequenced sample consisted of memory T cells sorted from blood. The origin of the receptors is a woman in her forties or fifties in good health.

The CDR3 region has the DNA TGTGCCAGCAGCTTAGGGGGTCGGGAGCGGGATACGCAGTATTTT. It encodes CASSLGGRERDTQYF. This chain uses TRBV2 with TRBJ2-3, with D perhaps TRBD1 or TRBD2 (6 bases each). CDR3 length equals 15 residues. Between the trimmed V and J ends, which lost 6 bases and 6 bases, there was a span of 19 bases. Germline loops: CDR1 SNHLY, CDR2 FYNNEI.

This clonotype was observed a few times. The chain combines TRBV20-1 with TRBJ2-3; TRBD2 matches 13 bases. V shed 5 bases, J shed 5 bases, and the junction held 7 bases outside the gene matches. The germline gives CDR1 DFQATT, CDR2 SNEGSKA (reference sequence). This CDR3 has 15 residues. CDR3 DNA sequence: TGCAGTGCTTCCGGACTAGCGGGAGCTCAAGATACGCAGTATTTT. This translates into CSASGLAGAQDTQYF.

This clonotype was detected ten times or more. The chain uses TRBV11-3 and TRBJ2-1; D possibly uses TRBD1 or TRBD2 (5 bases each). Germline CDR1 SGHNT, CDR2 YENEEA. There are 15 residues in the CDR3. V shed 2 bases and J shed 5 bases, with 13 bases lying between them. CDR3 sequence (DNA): TGTGCCAGCAGCTTACAACCGGGGACGGACAATGAGCAGTTCTTC. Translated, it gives CASSLQPGTDNEQFF. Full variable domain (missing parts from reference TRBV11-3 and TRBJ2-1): EAGVVQSPRYKIIEKKQPVAFWCNPISGHNTLYWYLQNLGQGPELLIRYENEEAVDDSQLPKDRFSAERLKGVDSTLKIQPAELGDSAVYLCASSLQPGTDNEQFFGPGTRLTVL.

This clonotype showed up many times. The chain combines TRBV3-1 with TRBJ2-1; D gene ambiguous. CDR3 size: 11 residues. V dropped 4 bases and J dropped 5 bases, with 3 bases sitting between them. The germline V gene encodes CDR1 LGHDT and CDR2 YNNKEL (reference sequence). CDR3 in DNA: TGTGCCAGCAGCCCGCACAATGAGCAGTTCTTC. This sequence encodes CASSPHNEQFF.

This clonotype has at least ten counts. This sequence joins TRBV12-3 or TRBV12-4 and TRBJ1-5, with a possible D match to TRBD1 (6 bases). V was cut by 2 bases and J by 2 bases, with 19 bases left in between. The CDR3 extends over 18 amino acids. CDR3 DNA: TGTGCCAGCAGTTTACGCCAGGGGCGTATTGGGGGCAATCAGCCCCAGCATTTT. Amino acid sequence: CASSLRQGRIGGNQPQHF.

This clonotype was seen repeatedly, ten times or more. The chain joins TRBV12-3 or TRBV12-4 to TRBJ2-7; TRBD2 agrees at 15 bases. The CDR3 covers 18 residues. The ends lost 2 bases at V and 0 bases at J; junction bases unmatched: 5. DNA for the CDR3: TGTGCCAGCAGTTTAAGGACTAGCGGGAGGGCCCACTCCTACGAGCAGTACTTC. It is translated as CASSLRTSGRAHSYEQYF.

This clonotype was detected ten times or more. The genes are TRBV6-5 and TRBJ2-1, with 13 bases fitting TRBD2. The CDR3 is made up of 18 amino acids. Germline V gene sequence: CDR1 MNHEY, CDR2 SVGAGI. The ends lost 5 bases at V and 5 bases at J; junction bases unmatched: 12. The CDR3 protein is CASSRGLAGAFTDNEQFF. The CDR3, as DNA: TGTGCCAGCAGTCGCGGACTAGCGGGAGCATTTACGGACAATGAGCAGTTCTTC.

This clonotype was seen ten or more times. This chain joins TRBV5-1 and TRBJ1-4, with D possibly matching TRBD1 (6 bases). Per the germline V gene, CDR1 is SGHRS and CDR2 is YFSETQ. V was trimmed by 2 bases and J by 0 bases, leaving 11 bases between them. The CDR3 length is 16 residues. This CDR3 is CASSLGGKATNEKLFF. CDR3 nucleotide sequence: TGCGCCAGCAGCTTAGGGGGGAAGGCAACTAATGAAAAACTGTTTTTT.

CDR3 region: CASSWTAGGPNTEAFF. For the CDR3, the DNA is TGTGCCAGCAGTTGGACGGCGGGGGGTCCGAACACTGAAGCTTTCTTT. The rearrangement joins TRBV27 to TRBJ1-1; the D gene is possibly TRBD1 (5 bases). This CDR3 is built from 16 residues. Germline V CDR1 and CDR2: MNHEY, SMNVEV (reference sequence). Trimming shortened V by 4 bases and J by 1 base, and 16 bases separated the two germline ends.

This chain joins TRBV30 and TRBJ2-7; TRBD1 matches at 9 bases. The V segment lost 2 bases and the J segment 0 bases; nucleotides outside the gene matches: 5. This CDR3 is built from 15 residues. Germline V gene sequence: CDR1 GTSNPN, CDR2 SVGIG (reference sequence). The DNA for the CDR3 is TGTGCCTGGAGTCCGCGGGACAGGGTCTCCTACGAGCAGTACTTC. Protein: CAWSPRDRVSYEQYF.

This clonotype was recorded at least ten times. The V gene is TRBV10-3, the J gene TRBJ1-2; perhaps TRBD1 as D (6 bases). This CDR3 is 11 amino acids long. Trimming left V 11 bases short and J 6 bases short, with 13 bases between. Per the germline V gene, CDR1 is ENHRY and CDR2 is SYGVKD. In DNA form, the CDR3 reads TGTGCCCTCCAAGGGGGTGATGGCTACACCTTC. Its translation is CALQGGDGYTF.

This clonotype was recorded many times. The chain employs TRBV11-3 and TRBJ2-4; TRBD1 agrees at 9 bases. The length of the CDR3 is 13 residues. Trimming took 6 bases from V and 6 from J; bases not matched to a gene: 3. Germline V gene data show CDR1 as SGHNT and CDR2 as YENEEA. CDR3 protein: CASRGQGGNIQYF. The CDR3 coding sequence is TGTGCCAGCAGGGGACAGGGTGGAAACATTCAGTACTTC.

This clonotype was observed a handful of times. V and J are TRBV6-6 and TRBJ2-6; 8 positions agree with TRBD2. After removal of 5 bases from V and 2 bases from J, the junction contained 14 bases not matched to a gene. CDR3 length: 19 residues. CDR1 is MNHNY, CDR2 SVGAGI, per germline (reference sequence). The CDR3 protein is CASSLGTSLSGAGANVLTF. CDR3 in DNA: TGTGCCAGCAGTCTCGGGACTAGTCTTAGTGGGGCTGGGGCCAACGTCCTGACTTTC.

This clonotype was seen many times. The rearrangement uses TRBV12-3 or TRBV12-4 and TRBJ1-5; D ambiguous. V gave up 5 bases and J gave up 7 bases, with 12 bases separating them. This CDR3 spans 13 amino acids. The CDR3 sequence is CASSPAFGQPQHF. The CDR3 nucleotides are TGTGCCAGCAGTCCTGCGTTTGGGCAGCCCCAGCATTTT.

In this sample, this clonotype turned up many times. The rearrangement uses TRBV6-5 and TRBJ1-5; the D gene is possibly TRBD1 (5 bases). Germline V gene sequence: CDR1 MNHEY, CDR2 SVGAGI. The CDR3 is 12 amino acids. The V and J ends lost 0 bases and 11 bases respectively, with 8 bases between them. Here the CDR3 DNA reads TGTGCCAGCAGTTACTCTGCGGGGGCCCAGCATTTT. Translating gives CASSYSAGAQHF.

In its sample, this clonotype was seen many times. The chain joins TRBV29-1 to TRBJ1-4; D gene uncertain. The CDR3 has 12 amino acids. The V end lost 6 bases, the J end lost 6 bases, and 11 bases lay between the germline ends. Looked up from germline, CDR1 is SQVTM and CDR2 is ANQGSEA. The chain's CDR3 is CSVGQNYEKLFF. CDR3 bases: TGCAGCGTGGGTCAGAATTATGAAAAACTGTTTTTT. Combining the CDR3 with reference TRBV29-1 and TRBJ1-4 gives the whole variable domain SAVISQKPSRDICQRGTSLTIQCQVDSQVTMMFWYRQQPGQSLTLIATANQGSEATYESGFVIDKFPISRPNLTFSTLTVSNMSPEDSSIYLCSVGQNYEKLFFGSGTQLSVL.

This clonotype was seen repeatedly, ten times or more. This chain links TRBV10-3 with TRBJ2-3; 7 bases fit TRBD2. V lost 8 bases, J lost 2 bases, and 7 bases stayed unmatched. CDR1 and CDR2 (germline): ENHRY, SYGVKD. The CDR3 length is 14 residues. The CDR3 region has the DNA TGTGCCATCGCCTCTGGGAGGGCCACAGATACGCAGTATTTT. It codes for CAIASGRATDTQYF.

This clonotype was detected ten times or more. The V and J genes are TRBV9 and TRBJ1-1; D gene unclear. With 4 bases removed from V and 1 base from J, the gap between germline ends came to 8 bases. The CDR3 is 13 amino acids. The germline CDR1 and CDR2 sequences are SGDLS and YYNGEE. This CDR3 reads CASSKRQNTEAFF. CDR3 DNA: TGTGCCAGCAGCAAACGACAGAACACTGAAGCTTTCTTT.

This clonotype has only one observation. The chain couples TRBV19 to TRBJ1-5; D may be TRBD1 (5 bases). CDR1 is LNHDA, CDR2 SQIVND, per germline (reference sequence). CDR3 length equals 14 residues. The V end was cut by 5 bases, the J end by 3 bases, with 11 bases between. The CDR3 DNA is TGTGCCAGTAGTTTTCCAGGACACAATCAGCCCCAGCATTTT. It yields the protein CASSFPGHNQPQHF.

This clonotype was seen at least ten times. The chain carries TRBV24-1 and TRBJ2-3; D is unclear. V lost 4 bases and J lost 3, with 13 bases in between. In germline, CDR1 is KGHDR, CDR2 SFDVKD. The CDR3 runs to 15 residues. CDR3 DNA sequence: TGTGCCACCAGTGACTACCCCATCGAAACAGATACGCAGTATTTT. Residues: CATSDYPIETDTQYF.

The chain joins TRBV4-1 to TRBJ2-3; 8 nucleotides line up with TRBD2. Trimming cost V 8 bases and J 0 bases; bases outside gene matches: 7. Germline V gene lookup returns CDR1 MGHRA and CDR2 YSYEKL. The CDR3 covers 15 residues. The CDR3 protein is CASGGLAGSTDTQYF. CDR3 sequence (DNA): TGCGCCAGCGGGGGATTAGCGGGAAGCACAGATACGCAGTATTTT.

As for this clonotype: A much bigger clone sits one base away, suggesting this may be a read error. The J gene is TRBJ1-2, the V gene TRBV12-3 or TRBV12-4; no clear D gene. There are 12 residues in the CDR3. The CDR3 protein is CARSLLNYGYTF. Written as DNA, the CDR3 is TGTGCCAGGAGTTTGTTAAACTATGGCTACACCTTC.

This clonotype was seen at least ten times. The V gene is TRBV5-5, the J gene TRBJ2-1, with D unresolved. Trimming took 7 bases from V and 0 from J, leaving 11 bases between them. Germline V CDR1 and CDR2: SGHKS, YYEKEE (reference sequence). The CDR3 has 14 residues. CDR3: CASGRESSYNEQFF. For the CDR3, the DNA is TGTGCCAGCGGACGAGAGAGCTCCTACAATGAGCAGTTCTTC.

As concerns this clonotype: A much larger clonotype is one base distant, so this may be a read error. The CDR3 loop reads CAWSEARREVEQYF. DNA for the CDR3: TGTGCCTGGAGTGAAGCCCGGCGGGAGGTCGAGCAGTACTTC. J is TRBJ2-7 and V is TRBV30; TRBD2 aligns across 8 bases. The J segment lost 6 bases and the V segment lost 1 base, leaving 8 bases of the junction unmatched. The CDR3 sequence is 14 residues long. The germline CDR1 and CDR2 sequences are GTSNPN and SVGIG (reference sequence).

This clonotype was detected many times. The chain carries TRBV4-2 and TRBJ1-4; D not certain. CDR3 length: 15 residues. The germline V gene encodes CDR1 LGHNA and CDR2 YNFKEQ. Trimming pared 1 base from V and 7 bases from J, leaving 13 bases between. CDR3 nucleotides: TGTGCCAGCAGCCAAGGTGGCCGATCGGGTGAAAAACTGTTTTTT. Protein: CASSQGGRSGEKLFF.

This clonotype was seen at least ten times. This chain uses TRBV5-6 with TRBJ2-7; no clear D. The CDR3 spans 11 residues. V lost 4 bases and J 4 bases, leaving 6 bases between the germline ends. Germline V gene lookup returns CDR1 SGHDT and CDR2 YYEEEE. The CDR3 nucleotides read TGTGCCAGCAGCGCGGAATACGAGCAGTACTTC. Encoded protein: CASSAEYEQYF.

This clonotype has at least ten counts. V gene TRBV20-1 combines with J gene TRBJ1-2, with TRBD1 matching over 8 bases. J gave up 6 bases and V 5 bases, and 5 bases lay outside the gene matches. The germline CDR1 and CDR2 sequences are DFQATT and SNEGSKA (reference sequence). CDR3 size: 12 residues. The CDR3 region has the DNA TGCAGTGCTGCGTACAGGGGGAATGGCTACACCTTC. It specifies CSAAYRGNGYTF.

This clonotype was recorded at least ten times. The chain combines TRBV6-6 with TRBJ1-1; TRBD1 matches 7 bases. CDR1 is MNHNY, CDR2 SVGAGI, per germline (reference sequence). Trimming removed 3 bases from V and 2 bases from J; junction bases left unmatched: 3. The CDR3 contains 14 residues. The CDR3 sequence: CASSYKGANTEAFF. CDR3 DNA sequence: TGTGCCAGCAGTTATAAGGGGGCAAACACTGAAGCTTTCTTT.